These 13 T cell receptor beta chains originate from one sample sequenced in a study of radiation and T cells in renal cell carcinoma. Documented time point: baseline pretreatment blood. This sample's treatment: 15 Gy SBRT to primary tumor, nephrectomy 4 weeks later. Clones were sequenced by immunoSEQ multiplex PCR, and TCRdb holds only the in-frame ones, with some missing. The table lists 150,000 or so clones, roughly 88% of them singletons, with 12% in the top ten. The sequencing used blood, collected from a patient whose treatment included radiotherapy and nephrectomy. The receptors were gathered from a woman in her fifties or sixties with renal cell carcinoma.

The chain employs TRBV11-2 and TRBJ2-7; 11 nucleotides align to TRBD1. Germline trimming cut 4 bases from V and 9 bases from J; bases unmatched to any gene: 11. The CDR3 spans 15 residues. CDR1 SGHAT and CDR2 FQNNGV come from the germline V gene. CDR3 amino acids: CASSSPRDRGIVQYF. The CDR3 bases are TGTGCCAGCAGCTCCCCCCGGGACAGGGGGATAGTGCAGTACTTC.

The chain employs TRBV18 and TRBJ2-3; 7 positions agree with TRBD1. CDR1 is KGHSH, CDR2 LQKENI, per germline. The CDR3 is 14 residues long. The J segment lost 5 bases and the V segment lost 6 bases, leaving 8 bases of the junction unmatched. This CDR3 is CASSPDRAGDTQYF. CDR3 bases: TGTGCCAGCTCCCCTGACAGGGCCGGAGATACGCAGTATTTT.

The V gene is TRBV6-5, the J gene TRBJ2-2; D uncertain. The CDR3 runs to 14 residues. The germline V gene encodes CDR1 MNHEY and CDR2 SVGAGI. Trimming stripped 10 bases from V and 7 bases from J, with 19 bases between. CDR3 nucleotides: TGTGCCACCCTAGATGGCGGTCGGAGCGGGGAGCTGTTTTTT. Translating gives CATLDGGRSGELFF.

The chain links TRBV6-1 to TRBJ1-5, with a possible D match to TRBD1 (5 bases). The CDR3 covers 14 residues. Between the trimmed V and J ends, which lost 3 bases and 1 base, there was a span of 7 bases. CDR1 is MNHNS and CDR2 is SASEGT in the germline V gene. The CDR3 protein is CASSDGGSNQPQHF. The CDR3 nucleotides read TGTGCCAGCAGTGATGGGGGGAGCAATCAGCCCCAGCATTTT.

This chain's CDR3 is CATSRDRQGAADTQYF. In DNA form, the CDR3 reads TGTGCCACCAGCAGAGATCGTCAGGGAGCGGCAGATACGCAGTATTTT. The chain combines TRBV15 with TRBJ2-3, with D possibly being TRBD1 or TRBD2 (5 bases each). Trimming cost V 0 bases and J 4 bases, with 14 bases left between them. The germline CDR1 and CDR2 sequences are LNHNV and YYDKDF (reference sequence). This CDR3 is built from 16 residues.

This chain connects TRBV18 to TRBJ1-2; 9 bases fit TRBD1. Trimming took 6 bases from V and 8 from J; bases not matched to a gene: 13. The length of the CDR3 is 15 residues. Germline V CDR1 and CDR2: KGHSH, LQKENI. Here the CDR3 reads CASSPSSGTGIGYTF. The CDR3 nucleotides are TGTGCCAGCTCGCCGAGTTCTGGGACAGGGATCGGCTACACCTTC.

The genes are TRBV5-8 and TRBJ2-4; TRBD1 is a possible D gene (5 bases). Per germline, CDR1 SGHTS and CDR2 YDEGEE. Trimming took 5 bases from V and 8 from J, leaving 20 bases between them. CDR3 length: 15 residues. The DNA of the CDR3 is TGTGCCAGCAGTCAACAGGCCCTCAGAGGTCACATTCAGTACTTC. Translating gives CASSQQALRGHIQYF.

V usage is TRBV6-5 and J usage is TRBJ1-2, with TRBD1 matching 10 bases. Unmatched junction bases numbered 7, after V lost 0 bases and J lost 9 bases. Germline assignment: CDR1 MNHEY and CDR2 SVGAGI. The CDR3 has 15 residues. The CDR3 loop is CASSYSPGQGMSYTF. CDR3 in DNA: TGTGCCAGCAGTTACTCTCCGGGACAGGGGATGAGCTACACCTTC.

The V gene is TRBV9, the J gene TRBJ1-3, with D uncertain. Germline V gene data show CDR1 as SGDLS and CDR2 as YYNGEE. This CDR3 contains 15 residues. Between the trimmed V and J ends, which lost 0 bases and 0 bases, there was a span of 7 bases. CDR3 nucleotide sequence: TGTGCCAGCAGCGTAGCGCCCACCTCTGGAAACACCATATATTTT. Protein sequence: CASSVAPTSGNTIYF. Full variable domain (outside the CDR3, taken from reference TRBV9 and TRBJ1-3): DSGVTQTPKHLITATGQRVTLRCSPRSGDLSVYWYQQSLDQGLQFLIQYYNGEERAKGNILERFSAQQFPDLHSELNLSSLELGDSALYFCASSVAPTSGNTIYFGEGSWLTVV.

The CDR3 DNA follows: TGTGCCAGCAGTTATTCCAGGGGACTGCGCGAAGCTTTCTTT. Its translation is CASSYSRGLREAFF. This sequence joins TRBV6-5 and TRBJ1-1; TRBD1 is a possible D gene (6 bases). The CDR3 is 14 residues long. The ends were cut back, 3 bases at V and 8 bases at J, with 16 bases in the middle. CDR1 and CDR2 from the germline V gene are MNHEY and SVGAGI.

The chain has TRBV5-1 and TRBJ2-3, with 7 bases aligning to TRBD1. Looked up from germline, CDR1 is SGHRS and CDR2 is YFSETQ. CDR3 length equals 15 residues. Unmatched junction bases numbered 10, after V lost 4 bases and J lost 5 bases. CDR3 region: CASSATGDEGDTQYF. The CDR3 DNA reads TGCGCCAGCAGCGCCACAGGGGATGAAGGAGATACGCAGTATTTT.

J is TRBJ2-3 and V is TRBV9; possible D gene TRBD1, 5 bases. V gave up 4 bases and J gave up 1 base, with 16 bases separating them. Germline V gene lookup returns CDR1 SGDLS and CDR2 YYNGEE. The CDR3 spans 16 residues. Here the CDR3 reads CASSPGWGVGTDTQYF. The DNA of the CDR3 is TGTGCCAGCAGCCCTGGGTGGGGCGTAGGCACAGATACGCAGTATTTT.

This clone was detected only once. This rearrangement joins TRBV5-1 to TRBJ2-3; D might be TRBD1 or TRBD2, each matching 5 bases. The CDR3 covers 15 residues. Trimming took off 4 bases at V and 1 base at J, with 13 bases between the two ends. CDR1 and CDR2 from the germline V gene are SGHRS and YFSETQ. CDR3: CASSARDGRTDTQYF. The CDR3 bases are TGCGCCAGCAGCGCCCGGGACGGCCGCACAGATACGCAGTATTTT.